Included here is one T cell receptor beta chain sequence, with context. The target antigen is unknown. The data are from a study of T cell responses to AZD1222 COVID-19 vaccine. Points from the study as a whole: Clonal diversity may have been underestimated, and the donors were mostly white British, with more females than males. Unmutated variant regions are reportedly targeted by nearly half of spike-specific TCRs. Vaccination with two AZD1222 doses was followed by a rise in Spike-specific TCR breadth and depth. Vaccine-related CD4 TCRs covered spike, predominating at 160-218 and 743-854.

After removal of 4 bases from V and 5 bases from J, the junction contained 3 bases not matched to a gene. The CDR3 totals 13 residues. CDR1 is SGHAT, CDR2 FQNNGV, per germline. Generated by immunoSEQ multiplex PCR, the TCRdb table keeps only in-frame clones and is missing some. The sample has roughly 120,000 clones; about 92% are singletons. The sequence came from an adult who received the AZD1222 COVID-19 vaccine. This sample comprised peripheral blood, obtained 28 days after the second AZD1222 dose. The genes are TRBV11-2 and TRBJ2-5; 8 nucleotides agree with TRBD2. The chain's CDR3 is CASSSGGSETQYF. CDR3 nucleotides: TGTGCCAGCAGCTCGGGGGGGTCGGAGACCCAGTACTTC.